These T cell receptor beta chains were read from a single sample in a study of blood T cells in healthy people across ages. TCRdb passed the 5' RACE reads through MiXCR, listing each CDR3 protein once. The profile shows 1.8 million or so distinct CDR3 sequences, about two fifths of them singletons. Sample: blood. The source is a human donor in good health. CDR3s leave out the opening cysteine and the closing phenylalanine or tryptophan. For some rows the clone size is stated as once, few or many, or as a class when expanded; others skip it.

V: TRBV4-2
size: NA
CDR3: ASSGSGGVLNGYT

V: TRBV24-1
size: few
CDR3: ATRDIGENNEQF

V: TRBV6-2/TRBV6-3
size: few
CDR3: ASSRGAGSMSGKLF

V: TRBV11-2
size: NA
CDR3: ASSWTNAGTDTQY

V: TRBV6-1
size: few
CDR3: ASSGLGLPYEQY

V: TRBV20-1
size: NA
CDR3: SARAPDRGLIYGYT

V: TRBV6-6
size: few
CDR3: ASRPGGHNEQF

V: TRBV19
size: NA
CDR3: ASTMGGMGQPQH

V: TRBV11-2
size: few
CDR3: ASSLALAGGLGLTYEQY

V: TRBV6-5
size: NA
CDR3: ASSSDVYNEQY

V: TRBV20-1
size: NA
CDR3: SAGPESPDEQF

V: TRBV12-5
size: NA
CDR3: ASGTPGAEQF

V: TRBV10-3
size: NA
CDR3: ANRDSASYEQY

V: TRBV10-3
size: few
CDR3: AITGQGARDTQY

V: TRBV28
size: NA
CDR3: ASSSGQGYRNEQF

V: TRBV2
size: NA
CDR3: ASSETGGGNQPQH

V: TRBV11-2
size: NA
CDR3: ASSPRSKSIQY

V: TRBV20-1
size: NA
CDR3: SARDSGVLGQY

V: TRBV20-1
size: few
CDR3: SARDLGLMNEQF

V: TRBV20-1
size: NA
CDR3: SARASHSSGLTQY

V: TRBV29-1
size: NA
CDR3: SVEPGAKGEAF

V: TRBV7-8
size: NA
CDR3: ASSPGSYGTEAF

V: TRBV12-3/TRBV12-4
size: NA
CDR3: ASTIGLAGQETQY

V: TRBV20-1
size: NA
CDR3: SAIRGGRDIQY

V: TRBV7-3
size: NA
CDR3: ASSSYRGYGYT

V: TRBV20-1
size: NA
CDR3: SARDGGGTDTQY

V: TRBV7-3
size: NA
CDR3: ANSLSGFNTGELF

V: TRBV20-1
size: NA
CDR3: SARDGRANTDTQY

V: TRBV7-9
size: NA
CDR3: ASSTDGGFGGELF

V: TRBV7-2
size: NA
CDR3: ASSLGPAGGRETQY

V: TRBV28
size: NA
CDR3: ASSLPAEREAIKETQY

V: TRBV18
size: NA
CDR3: ASSQETGNNEQF

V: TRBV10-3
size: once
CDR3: ATGAGSGEKLF

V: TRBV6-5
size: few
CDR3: ASRRDFYGYT

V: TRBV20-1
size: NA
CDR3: SARGGTANTGELF

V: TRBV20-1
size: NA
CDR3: SASKEAGVFTDTQY

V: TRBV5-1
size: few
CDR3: ASSLGLDTQRGSYEQY

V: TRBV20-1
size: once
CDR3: SARQDPQETQY

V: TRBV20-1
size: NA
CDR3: SASTGTGGWETQY

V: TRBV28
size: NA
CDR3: ASSPGGGFKEKLF

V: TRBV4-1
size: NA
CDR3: ASSQHETGTRS

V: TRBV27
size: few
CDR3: ASSIQGGGSYNEQF

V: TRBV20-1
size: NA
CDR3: SARWDIPNEQF

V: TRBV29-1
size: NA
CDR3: SVGPVQSNTEAF

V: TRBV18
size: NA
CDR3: ASSPDFYTNTEAF

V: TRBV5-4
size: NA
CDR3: ASIPRAQYQETQY

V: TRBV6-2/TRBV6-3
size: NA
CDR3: ASSAKPRGRLETQY

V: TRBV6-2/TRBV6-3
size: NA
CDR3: ASVDPDTEAF

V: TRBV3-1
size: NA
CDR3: ASSNTGPRLGENIQY

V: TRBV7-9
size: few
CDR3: ATLSYGYT

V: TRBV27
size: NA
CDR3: AGSLDPQVYDGTEAF

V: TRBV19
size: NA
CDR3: ASSMADYNEQF

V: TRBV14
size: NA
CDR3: ASSHPGGDSYEQY